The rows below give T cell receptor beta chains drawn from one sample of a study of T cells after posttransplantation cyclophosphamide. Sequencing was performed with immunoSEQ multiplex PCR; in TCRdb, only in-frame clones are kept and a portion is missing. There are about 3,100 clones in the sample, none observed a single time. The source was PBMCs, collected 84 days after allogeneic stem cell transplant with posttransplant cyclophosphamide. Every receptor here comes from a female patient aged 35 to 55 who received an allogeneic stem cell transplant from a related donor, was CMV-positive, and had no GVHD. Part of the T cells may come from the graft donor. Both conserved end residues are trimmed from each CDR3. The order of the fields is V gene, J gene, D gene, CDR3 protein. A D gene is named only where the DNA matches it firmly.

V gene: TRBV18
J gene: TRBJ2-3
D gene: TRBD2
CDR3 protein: ASSPRLAGNTDTQY

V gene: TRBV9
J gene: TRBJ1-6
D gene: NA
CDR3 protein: ASSVRALDSPLH

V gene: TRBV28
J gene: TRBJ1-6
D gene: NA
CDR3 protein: ASSFVGGRSPLH

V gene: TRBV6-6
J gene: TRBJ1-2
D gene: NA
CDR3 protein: ASSPGTRVGYT

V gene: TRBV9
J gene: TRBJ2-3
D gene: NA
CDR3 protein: ASSVNNRATDTQY

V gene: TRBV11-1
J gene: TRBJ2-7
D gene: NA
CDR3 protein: ASSLSSYEQY

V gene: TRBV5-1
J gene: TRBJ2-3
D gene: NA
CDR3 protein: ASSVTSSQRDTQY

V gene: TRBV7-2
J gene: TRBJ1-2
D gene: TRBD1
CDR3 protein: ASSLVQGVNGYT

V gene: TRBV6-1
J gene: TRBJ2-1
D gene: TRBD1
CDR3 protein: ASSVRGHNEQF

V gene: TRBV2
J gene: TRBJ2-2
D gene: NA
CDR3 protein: ASSEGYRSASTGELF

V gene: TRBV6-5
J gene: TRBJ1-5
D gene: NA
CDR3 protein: ASRGDSRNQPQH

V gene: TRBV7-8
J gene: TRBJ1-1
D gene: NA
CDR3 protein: ASSLSSGGTEAF

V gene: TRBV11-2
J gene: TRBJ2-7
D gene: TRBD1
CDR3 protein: ASSPIRGLTYEQY

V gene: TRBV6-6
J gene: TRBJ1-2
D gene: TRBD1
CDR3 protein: ASTGQLDGYT

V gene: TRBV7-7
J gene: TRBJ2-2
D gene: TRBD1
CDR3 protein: ASSQAAGGNTGELF

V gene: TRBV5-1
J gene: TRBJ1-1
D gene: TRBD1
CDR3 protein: ASSWTGGMNTEAF

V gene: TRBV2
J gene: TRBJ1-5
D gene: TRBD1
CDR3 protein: ASSEQQGGGNQPQH

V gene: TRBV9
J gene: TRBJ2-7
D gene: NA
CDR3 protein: ACFFRQGTAYEQY

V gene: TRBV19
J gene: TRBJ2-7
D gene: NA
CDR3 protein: ASKGGAQGEQY

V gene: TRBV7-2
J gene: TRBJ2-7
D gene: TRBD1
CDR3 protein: ATTPGTGISYEQY

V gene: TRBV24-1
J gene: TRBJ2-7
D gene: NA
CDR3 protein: ATSDHRTPVKQY

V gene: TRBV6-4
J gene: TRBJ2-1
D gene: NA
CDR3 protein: ASSELQGGREQF

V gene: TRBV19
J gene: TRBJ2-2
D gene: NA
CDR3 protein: ASSGQGRTGELF

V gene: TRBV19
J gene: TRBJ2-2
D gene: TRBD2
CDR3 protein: ASSPRSGGAGGELF

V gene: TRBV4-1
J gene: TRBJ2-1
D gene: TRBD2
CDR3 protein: ASSTQRGDAEQF

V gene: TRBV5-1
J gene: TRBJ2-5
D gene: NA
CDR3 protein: ASSFLGSQETQY

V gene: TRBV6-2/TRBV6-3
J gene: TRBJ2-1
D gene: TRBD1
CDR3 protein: ASSYTPTQGAFYNEQF

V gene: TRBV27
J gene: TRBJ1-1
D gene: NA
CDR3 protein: ASSSYTEAF

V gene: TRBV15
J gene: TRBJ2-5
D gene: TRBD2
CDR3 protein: ATSRDFAGDGETQY

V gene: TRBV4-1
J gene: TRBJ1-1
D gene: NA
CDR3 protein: ASSSDSFGNTEAF

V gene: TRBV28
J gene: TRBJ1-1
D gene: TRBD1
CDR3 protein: ASSQDRRNTEAF

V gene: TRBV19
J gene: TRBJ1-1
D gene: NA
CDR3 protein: ASSVRLNTEAF

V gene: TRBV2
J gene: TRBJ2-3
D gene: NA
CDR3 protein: ASRELPTRDTQY

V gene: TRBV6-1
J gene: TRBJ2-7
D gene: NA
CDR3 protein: ASRKDSHEQY

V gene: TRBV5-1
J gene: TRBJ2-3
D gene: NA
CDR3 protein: ASSTPSTTDTQY

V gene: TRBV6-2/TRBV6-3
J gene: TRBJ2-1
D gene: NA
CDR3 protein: ASISYNEQF

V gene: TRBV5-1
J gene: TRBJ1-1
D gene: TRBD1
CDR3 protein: ASSAGQGKTEAF

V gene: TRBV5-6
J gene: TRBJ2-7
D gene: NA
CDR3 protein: ASSFLGLTYEQY

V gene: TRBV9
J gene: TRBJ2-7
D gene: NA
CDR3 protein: ASSIKQETAYEQY

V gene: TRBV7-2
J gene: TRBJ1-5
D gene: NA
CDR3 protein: ASSLVGGSNQPQH

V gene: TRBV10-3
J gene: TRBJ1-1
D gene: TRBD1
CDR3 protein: AITQGGNTEAF

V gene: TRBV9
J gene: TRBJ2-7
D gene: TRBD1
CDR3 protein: AISFRQGTAYEQY

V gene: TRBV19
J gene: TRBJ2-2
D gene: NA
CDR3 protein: AGGVNTGELF